This note documents a single T cell receptor beta chain sequence. As yet, its antigen is unknown. The treatment here: roughly 19 received Ad26.COV2.S at low or high dose, single or two shots; roughly five received placebo; per-sample allocation not given. Day 63 after the first injection of vaccine or placebo was the sampling time. Cohort 1b enrolled adults aged 18-55 years in Boston. This sample stems from a study of Ad26.COV2.S vaccination and SARS-CoV-2 variants. Study outcomes and limitations: Measurement of non-spike TCR breadth gave similar results in vaccine and placebo recipients.

Produced via immunoSEQ multiplex PCR; TCRdb's table is partial and in-frame only. This sample has 350,000 to 450,000 clones; under 90% occur once, and the top ten carry about 7.4%. Between the trimmed V and J ends, which lost 4 bases and 4 bases, there was a span of 10 bases. The CDR3 is made up of 13 amino acids. Germline values: CDR1 SGHTA, CDR2 FQGNSA. The TCR comes from a person between 18 and 65 years old who received the Ad26.COV2.S COVID-19 vaccine or a placebo. The chain couples TRBV7-2 to TRBJ2-5; D not certain. The specimen was peripheral blood, collected in a trial of Ad26.COV2.S vaccine versus placebo. The CDR3 nucleotides are TGTGCCAGCAGCTCCCCCCCGAGAGAGACCCAGTACTTC. The encoded protein is CASSSPPRETQYF.